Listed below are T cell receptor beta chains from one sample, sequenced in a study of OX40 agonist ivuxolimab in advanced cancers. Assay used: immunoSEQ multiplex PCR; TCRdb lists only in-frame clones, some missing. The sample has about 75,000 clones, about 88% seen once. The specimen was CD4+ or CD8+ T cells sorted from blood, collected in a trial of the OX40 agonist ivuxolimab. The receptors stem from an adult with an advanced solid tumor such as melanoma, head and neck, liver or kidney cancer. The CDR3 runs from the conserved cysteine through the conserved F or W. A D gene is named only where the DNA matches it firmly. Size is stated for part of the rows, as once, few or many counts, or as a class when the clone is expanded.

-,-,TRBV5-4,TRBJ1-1,TGTGCCAGCAGCCGGGACACTGAAGCTTTCTTT,CASSRDTEAFF
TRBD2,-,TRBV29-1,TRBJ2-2,TGCAGCGTATTAAAGGCCAGCGGGGGACCCACCGGGGAGCTGTTTTTT,CSVLKASGGPTGELFF
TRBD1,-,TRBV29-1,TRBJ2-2,TGCAGCGTTACACAGGGGCCCCGAACCGGGGAGCTGTTTTTT,CSVTQGPRTGELFF
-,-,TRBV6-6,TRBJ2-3,TGTGCCAGCAGTTTAACGGCGGATACGCAGTATTTT,CASSLTADTQYF
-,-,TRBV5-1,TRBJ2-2,TGCGCCAGCAGCTTGAGGGATTGGGCCGGGGAGCTGTTTTTT,CASSLRDWAGELFF
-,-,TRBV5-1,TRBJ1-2,TGCGCCAGCAGCGCTGGGACGTACTATGGCTACACCTTC,CASSAGTYYGYTF
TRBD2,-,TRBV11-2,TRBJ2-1,TGTGCCATATCAGGGGACTCGGCTAGCGGGAGCTCCTACAATGAGCAGTTCTTC,CAISGDSASGSSYNEQFF
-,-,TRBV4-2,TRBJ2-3,TGTGCCAGCAGCAACGGAGGGGGAACAGATACGCAGTATTTT,CASSNGGGTDTQYF
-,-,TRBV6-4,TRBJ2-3,TGTGCCAGCAGTGACCCAGGGAATTTCGGTACGCAGTATTTT,CASSDPGNFGTQYF
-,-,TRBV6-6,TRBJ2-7,TGTGCCAGTCGGGACTCCAGCTCCTACGAGCAGTACTTC,CASRDSSSYEQYF
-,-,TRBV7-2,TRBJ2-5,TGTGCCAGCAGCCCATCGACAGGCCGAGAGACCCAGTACTTC,CASSPSTGRETQYF
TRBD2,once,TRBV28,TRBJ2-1,TGTGCCAGCAGTGGGAGTCGGGGCGGGAGAGGCAATGAGCAGTTCTTC,CASSGSRGGRGNEQFF
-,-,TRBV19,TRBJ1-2,TGTGCCAGTAAGCAACAGCTATCCTATGGCTACACCTTC,CASKQQLSYGYTF
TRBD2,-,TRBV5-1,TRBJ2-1,TGCGCCAGCAGCTTAACTAGCGGGGGGGCCCAAGGCTCCTACAATGAGCAGTTCTTC,CASSLTSGGAQGSYNEQFF
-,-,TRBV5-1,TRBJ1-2,TGCGCCAGCTCCCCCGCGACAGACGGCTACACCTTC,CASSPATDGYTF
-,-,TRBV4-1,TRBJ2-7,TGCGCCAGCAGCCAAGATCTCTACGAGCAGTACTTC,CASSQDLYEQYF
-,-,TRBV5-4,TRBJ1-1,TGTGCCAGCACCCCCAGGGGAAACACTGAAGCTTTCTTT,CASTPRGNTEAFF
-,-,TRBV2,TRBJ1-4,TGTGCCAGCAGTGAAAGGGGGGGAGCTAATGAAAAACTGTTTTTT,CASSERGGANEKLFF
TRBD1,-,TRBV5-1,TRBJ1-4,TGCGCCAGCAGCTTGGGGACAGGGACCGCAACTAATGAAAAACTGTTTTTT,CASSLGTGTATNEKLFF
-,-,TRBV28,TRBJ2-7,TGTGCCAGCAGTTTAACGGGCCTCTCCTACGAGCAGTACTTC,CASSLTGLSYEQYF
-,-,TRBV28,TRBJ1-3,TGTGCCAGCAGTTTTTCGGGCTCTGGAAACACCATATATTTT,CASSFSGSGNTIYF
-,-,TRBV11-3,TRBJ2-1,TGTGCCAGCAGCTCGAGCTCTTTAGGCCTTTACAATGAGCAGTTCTTC,CASSSSSLGLYNEQFF
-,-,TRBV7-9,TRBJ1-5,TGTGCCAGCAGCGCTCAGGGGAATCAGCCCCAGCATTTT,CASSAQGNQPQHF
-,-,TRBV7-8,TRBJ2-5,TGTGCCAGCAGCAGTACCGGGACAAAGCAAGAGACCCAGTACTTC,CASSSTGTKQETQYF
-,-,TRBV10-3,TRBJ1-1,TGTGCCATCAAAAGGTGGAACACTGAAGCTTTCTTT,CAIKRWNTEAFF
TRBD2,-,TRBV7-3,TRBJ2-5,TGTGCCAGCAGCTTAAAACCCCCAACTAGCGGGACCGTAAGGTACCAAGAGACCCAGTACTTC,CASSLKPPTSGTVRYQETQYF
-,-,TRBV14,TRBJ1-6,TGTGCCAGCAGCACCACATCCTATAGCCCCCTCCACTTT,CASSTTSYSPLHF
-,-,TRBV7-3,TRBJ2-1,TGTGCCAGCAAAAGGGCAGGGGATAACAATGAGCAGTTCTTC,CASKRAGDNNEQFF
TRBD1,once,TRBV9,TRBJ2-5,TGTGCCAGCAGCGTAGTGGGTGGGACAGGAGGATGGGAGACCCAGTACTTC,CASSVVGGTGGWETQYF
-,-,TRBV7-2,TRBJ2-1,TGTGCCAGCAGCTTATTCTTGTCCTCCTACAATGAGCAGTTCTTC,CASSLFLSSYNEQFF
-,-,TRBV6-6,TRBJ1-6,TGTGCCAGCAGTTACTCGAGGGGAAATTCACCCCTCCACTTT,CASSYSRGNSPLHF
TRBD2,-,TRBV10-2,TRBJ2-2,TGCGCCAGCAGTGGGGGACTAGCGGGAGCCGGGGAGCTGTTTTTT,CASSGGLAGAGELFF
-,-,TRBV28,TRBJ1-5,TGTGCCAGCAGGGGACTGATAAATCAGCCCCAGCATTTT,CASRGLINQPQHF
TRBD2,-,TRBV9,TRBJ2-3,TGTGCCAGCAGCGTAACGCTAGCGGGATTAAGGGCAGATACGCAGTATTTT,CASSVTLAGLRADTQYF
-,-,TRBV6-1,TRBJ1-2,TGTGCCAGCAGTGTAACAGCATCCTATGGCTACACCTTC,CASSVTASYGYTF
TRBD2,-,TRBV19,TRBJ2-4,TGTGCCAGTAGTGTGGCCGGACTAGCGGGAGCCAAAAACATTCAGTACTTC,CASSVAGLAGAKNIQYF
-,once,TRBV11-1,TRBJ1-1,TGTGCCAGCAGCTCGGGACCGAACACTGAAGCTTTCTTT,CASSSGPNTEAFF
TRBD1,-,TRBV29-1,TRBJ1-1,TGCAGCCTTGGGGAGACAGGGGCTATGAACACTGAAGCTTTCTTT,CSLGETGAMNTEAFF
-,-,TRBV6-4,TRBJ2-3,TGTGCCAGCAGTAATGGGCAGGGTGGAGATACGCAGTATTTT,CASSNGQGGDTQYF
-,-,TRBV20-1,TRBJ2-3,TGCAGTGCTACCAACTGGGGTACGCAGTATTTT,CSATNWGTQYF
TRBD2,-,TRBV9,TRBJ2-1,TGTGCCAGCAGCGTGGGACGGGGACTAGGATTGGGCAATGAGCAGTTCTTC,CASSVGRGLGLGNEQFF
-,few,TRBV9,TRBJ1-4,TGTGCCAGCAGCGTAGGACCGGCCCAGAAACTGTTTTTT,CASSVGPAQKLFF
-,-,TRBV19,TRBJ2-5,TGTGCCAGTAGTATAGGTAACACTCCAATGGAGACCCAGTACTTC,CASSIGNTPMETQYF
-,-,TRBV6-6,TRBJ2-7,TGTGCCAGCAGGTCCCACAGGTACGAGCAGTACTTC,CASRSHRYEQYF